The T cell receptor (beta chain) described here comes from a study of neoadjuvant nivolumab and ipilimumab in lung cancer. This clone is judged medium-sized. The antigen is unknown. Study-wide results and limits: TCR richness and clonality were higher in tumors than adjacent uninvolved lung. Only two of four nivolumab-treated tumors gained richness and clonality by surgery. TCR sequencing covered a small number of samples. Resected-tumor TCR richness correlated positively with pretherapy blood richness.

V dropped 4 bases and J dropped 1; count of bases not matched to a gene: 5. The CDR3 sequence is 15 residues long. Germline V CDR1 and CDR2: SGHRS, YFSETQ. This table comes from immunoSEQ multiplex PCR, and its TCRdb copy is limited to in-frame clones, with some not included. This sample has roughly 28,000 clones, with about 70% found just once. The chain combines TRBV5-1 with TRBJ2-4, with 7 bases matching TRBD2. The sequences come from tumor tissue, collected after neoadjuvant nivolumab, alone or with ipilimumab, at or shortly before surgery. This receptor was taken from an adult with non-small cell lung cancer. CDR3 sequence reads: CASSNGGTAKNIQYF. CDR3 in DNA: TGCGCCAGCAGCAACGGGGGGACCGCCAAAAACATTCAGTACTTC.